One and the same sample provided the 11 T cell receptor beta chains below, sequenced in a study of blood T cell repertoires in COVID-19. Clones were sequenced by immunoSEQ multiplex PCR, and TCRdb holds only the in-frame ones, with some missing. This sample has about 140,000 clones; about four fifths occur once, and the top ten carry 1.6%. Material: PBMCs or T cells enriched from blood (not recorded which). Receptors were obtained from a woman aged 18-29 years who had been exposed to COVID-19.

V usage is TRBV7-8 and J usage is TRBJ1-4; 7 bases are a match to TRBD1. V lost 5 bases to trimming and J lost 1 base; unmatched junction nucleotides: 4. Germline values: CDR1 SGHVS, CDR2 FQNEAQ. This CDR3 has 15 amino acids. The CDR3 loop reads CASSEQGITNEKLFF. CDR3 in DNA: TGTGCCAGCAGCGAACAGGGGATAACTAATGAAAAACTGTTTTTT.

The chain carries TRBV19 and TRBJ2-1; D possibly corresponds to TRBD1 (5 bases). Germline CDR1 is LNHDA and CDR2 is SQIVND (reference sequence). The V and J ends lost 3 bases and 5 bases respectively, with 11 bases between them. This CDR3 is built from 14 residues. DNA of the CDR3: TGTGCCAGTAGTATCATGGACATCGACAATGAGCAGTTCTTC. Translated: CASSIMDIDNEQFF.

CDR3 loop: CASSQDLGGGYTF. The CDR3 coding sequence is TGCGCCAGCAGCCAAGATCTGGGGGGTGGCTACACCTTC. The rearrangement links TRBV4-1 to TRBJ1-2; tentatively, D is TRBD1 (5 bases). V lost 0 bases and J 7 bases, leaving 9 bases between the germline ends. The CDR3 runs to 13 residues. Germline CDR1 MGHRA, CDR2 YSYEKL.

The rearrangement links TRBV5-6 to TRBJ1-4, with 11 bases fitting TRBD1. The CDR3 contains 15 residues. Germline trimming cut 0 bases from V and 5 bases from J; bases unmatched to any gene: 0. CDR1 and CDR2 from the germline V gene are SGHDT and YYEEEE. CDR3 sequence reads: CASSLGDRGNEKLFF. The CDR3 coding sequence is TGTGCCAGCAGCTTGGGGGACAGGGGGAATGAAAAACTGTTTTTT.

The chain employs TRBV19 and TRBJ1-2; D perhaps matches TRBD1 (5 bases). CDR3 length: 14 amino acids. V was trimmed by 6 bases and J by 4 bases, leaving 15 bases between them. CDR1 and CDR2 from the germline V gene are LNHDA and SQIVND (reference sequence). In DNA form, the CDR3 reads TGTGCCAGTAGCCCTGACAGTTTTTTCTATGGCTACACCTTC. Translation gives CASSPDSFFYGYTF.

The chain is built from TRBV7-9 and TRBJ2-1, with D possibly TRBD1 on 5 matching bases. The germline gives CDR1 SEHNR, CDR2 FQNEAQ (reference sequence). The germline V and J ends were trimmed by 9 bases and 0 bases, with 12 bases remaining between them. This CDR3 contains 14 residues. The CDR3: CASGADNSYNEQFF. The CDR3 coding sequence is TGTGCCAGTGGGGCAGATAACTCCTACAATGAGCAGTTCTTC.

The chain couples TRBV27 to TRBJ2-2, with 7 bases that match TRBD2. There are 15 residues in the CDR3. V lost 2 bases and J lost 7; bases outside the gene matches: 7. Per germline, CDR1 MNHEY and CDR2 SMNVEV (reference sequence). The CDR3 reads CASSLNGGSGGELFF. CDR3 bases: TGTGCCAGCAGTTTAAACGGCGGGAGCGGCGGGGAGCTGTTTTTT.

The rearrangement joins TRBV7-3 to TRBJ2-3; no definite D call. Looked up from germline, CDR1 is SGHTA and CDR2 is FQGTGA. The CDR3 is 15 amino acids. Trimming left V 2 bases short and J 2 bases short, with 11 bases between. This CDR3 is CASSLGGQPTDTQYF. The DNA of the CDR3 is TGTGCCAGCAGCTTAGGCGGTCAGCCCACAGATACGCAGTATTTT. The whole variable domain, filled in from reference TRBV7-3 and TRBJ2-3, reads GAGVSQTPSNKVTEKGKYVELRCDPISGHTALYWYRQSLGQGPEFLIYFQGTGAADDSGLPNDRFFAVRPEGSVSTLKIQRTERGDSAVYLCASSLGGQPTDTQYFGPGTRLTVL.

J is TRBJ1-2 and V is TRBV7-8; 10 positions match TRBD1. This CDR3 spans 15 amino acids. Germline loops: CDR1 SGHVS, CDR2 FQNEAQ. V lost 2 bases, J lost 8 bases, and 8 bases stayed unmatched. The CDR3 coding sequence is TGTGCCAGCAGCTTAACTCTCCAGGGACAGGGGGGCTACACCTTC. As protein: CASSLTLQGQGGYTF.

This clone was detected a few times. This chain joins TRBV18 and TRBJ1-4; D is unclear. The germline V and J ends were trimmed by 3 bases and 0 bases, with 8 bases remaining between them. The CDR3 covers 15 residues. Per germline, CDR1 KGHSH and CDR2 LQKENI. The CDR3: CASSPGIATNEKLFF. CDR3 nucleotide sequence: TGTGCCAGCTCACCCGGGATTGCAACTAATGAAAAACTGTTTTTT.

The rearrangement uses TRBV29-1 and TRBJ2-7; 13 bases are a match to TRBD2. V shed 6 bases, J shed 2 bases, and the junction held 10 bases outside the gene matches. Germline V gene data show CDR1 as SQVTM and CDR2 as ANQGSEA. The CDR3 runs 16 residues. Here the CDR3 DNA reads TGCAGCGTCTTGGGGACTAGCGGGACTACTGCCTACGAGCAGTACTTC. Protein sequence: CSVLGTSGTTAYEQYF.